This is a list of T cell receptor beta chains from one sample in a study of blood T cells in healthy people across ages. A single record per CDR3 protein comes from TCRdb applying MiXCR to the 5' RACE reads. The repertoire holds hundreds of thousands of distinct CDR3 sequences, with about 61% as singletons. Sequencing was carried out using blood. Receptors originate from a middle-aged man in good health. Both conserved end residues are trimmed from each CDR3.

J: TRBJ1-4
V: TRBV10-3
CDR3: AISDNREQGEKLF

J: TRBJ2-5
V: TRBV7-3
CDR3: ASSPKMGVETQY

J: TRBJ1-2
V: TRBV5-1
CDR3: ASRPTGFNYGYT

J: TRBJ2-7
V: TRBV20-1
CDR3: SARGEGREQY

J: TRBJ2-3
V: TRBV24-1
CDR3: ATSDRSGRAPDTQY

J: TRBJ1-2
V: TRBV29-1
CDR3: SVGGEGTGGYT

J: TRBJ1-6
V: TRBV2
CDR3: ASSEDEGGNSPLH

J: TRBJ2-5
V: TRBV5-1
CDR3: ASSPFLTGETQY

J: TRBJ2-5
V: TRBV27
CDR3: ASSLSGIGFGTQY

J: TRBJ2-3
V: TRBV2
CDR3: ARTVNSTDTQY

J: TRBJ1-2
V: TRBV7-2
CDR3: ASSPRQGSYGYT

J: TRBJ1-5
V: TRBV4-1
CDR3: ASAQGSNQPQH

J: TRBJ2-4
V: TRBV3-1
CDR3: ASSPKTGGSNIQY

J: TRBJ1-5
V: TRBV6-6
CDR3: ASGRGGTSNQPQH

J: TRBJ2-3
V: TRBV7-2
CDR3: ASRRDTDTQY

J: TRBJ1-4
V: TRBV20-1
CDR3: SARDPTVRVNYWDDEKLF

J: TRBJ2-2
V: TRBV5-1
CDR3: ASSGRTSGATGELF

J: TRBJ2-1
V: TRBV7-9
CDR3: ASSLEGHNEQF

J: TRBJ2-7
V: TRBV4-1
CDR3: ASSQEGQGAYEQY

J: TRBJ1-2
V: TRBV4-3
CDR3: ASAVGGYT

J: TRBJ2-5
V: TRBV20-1
CDR3: SAATGNRETQY

J: -
V: TRBV20-1
CDR3: SASWSHEQY

J: TRBJ2-1
V: TRBV6-6
CDR3: ASSLLHKSDEQF

J: TRBJ1-1
V: TRBV6-1
CDR3: ASEPRAHTEAF